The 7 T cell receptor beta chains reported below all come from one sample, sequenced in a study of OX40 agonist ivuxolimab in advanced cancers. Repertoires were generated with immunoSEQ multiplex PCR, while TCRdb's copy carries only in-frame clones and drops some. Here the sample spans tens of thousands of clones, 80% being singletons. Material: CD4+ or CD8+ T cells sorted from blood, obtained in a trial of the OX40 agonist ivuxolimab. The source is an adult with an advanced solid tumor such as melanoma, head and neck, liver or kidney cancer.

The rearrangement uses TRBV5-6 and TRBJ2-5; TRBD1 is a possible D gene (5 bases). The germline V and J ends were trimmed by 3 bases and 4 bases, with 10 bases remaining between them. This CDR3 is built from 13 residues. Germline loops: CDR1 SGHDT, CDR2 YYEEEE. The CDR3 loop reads CASSWERGETQYF. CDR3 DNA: TGTGCCAGCAGCTGGGAAAGGGGAGAGACCCAGTACTTC.

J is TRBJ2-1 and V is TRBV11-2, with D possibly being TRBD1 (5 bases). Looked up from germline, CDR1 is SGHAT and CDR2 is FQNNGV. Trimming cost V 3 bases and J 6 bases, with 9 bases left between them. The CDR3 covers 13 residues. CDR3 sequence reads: CASSLGLLNEQFF. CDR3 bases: TGTGCCAGCAGCTTGGGGCTTCTCAATGAGCAGTTCTTC.

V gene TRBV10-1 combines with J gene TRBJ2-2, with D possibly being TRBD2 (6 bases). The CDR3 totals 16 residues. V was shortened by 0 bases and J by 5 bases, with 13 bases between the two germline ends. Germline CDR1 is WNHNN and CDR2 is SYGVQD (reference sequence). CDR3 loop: CASSESRGRRTGELFF. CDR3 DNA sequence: TGCGCCAGCAGTGAGTCTCGAGGGAGGCGGACCGGGGAGCTGTTTTTT.

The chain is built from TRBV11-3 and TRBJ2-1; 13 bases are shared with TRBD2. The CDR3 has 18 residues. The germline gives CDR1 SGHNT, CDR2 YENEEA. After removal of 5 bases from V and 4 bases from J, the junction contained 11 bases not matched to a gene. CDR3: CASSRGLAGEVRYNEQFF. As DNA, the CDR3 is TGTGCCAGCAGCCGCGGACTAGCGGGAGAGGTGAGGTACAATGAGCAGTTCTTC.

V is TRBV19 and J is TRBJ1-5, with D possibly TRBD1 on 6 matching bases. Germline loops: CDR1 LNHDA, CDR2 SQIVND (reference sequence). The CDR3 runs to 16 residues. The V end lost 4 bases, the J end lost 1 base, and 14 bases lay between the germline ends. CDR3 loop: CASSTSGTGSNQPQHF. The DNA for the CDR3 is TGTGCCAGTAGTACTTCCGGAACAGGGAGCAATCAGCCCCAGCATTTT.

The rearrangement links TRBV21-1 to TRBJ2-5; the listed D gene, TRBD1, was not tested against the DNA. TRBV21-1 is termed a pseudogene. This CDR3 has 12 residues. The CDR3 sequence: CASSTGEETQYF. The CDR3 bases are TGTGCCAGCAGCACAGGGGAAGAGACCCAGTACTTC.

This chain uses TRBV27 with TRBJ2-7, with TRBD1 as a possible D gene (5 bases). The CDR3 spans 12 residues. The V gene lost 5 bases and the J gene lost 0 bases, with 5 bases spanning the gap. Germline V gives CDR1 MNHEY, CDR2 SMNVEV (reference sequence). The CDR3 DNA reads TGTGCCAGCAGTAGGGGCTCCTACGAGCAGTACTTC. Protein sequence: CASSRGSYEQYF.